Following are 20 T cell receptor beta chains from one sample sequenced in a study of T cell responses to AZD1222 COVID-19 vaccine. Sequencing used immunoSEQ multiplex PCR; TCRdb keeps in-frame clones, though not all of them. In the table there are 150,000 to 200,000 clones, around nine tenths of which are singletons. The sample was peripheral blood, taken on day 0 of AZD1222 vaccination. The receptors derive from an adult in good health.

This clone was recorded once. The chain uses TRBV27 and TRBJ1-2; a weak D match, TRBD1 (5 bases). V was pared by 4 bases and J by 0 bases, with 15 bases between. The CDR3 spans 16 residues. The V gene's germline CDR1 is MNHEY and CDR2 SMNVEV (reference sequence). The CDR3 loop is CASSSRWEGPNYGYTF. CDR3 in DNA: TGTGCCAGCAGTTCCCGGTGGGAGGGACCTAACTATGGCTACACCTTC.

The DNA for the CDR3 is TGTGCCAGCAGCCCGCGAGACCTGGACACTGAAGCTTTCTTT. Its translation is CASSPRDLDTEAFF. The rearrangement joins TRBV12-1 to TRBJ1-1. TRBV12-1 represents a pseudogene. This CDR3 comprises 14 residues.

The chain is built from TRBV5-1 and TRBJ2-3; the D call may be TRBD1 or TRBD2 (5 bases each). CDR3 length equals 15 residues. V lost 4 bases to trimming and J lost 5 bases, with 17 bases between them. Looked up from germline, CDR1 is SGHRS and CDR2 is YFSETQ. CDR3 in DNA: TGCGCCAGCAGCCTCCGGGACCCCCGGGGAGATACGCAGTATTTT. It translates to CASSLRDPRGDTQYF.

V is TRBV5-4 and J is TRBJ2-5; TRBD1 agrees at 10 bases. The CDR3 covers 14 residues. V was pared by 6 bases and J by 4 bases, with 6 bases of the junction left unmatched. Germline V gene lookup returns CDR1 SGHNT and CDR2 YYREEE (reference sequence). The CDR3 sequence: CASTTGGATETQYF. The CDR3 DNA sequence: TGTGCCAGCACGACAGGGGGCGCGACAGAGACCCAGTACTTC.

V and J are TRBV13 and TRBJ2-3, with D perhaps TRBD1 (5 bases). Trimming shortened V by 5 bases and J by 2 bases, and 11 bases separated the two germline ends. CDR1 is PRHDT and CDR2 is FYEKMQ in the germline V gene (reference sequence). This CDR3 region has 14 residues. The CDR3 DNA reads TGTGCCAGCAGCCAAGGGGTCCACACAGATACGCAGTATTTT. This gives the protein CASSQGVHTDTQYF.

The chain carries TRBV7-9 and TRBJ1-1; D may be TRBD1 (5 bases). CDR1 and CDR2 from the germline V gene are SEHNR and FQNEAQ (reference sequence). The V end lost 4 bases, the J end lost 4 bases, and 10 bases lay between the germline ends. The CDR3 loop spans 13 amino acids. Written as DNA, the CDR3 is TGTGCCAGCAGCTCCGCAGGGTTCACTGAAGCTTTCTTT. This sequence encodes CASSSAGFTEAFF.

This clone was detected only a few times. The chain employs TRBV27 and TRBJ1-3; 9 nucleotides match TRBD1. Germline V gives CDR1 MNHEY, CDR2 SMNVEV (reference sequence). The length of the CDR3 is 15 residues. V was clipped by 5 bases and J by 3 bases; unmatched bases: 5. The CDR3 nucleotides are TGTGCCAGCAGTGTGGGACAGGGAAATGGAAACACCATATATTTT. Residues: CASSVGQGNGNTIYF.

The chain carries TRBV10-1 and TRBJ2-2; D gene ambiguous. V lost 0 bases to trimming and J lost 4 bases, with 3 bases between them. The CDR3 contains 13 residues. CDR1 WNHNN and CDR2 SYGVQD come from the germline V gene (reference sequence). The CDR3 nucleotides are TGCGCCAGCAGTGAGTCAGGCACCGGGGAGCTGTTTTTT. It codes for CASSESGTGELFF.

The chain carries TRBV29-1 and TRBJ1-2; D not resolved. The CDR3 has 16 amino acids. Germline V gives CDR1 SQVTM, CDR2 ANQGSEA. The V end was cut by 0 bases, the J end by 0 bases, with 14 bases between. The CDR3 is CSVEDRSRPTNYGYTF. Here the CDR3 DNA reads TGCAGCGTTGAAGATCGGAGCAGGCCCACTAACTATGGCTACACCTTC.

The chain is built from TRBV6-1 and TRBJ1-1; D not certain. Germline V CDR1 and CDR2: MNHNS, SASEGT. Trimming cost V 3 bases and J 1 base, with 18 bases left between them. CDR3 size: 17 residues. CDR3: CASSDPLALSWNTEAFF. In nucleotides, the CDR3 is TGTGCCAGCAGTGACCCGCTAGCTTTATCCTGGAACACTGAAGCTTTCTTT.

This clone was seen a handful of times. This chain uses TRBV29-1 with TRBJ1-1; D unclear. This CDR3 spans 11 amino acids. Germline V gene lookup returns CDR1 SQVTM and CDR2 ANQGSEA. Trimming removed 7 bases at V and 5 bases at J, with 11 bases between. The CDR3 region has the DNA TGCAGCGGGAACCGTGGGACTGAAGCTTTCTTT. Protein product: CSGNRGTEAFF. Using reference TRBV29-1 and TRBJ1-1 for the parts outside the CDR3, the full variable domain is SAVISQKPSRDICQRGTSLTIQCQVDSQVTMMFWYRQQPGQSLTLIATANQGSEATYESGFVIDKFPISRPNLTFSTLTVSNMSPEDSSIYLCSGNRGTEAFFGQGTRLTVV.

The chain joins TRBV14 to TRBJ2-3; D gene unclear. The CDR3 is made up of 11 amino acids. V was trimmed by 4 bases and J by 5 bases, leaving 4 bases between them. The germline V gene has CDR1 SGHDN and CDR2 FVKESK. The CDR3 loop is CASSREDTQYF. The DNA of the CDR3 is TGTGCCAGCAGCCGAGAAGATACGCAGTATTTT.

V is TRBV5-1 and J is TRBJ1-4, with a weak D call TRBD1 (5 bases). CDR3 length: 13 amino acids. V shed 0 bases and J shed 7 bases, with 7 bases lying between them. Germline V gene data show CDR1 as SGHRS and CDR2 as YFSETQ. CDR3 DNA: TGCGCCAGCAGCTTGGTGGGGACTGAAAAACTGTTTTTT. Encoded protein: CASSLVGTEKLFF.

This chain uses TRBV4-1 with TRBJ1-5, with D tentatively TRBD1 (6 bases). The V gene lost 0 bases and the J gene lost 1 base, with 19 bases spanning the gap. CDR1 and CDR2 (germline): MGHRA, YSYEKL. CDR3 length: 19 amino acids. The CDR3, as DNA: TGCGCCAGCAGCCAAGATCGTCTCGGGGGCACCCTGAGCAATCAGCCCCAGCATTTT. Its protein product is CASSQDRLGGTLSNQPQHF.

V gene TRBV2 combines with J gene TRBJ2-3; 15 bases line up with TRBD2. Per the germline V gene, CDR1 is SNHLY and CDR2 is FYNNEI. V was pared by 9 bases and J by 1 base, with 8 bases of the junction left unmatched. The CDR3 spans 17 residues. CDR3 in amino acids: CASRGLAGGPGTDTQYF. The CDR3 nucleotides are TGTGCCAGTAGAGGACTAGCGGGAGGGCCCGGCACAGATACGCAGTATTTT. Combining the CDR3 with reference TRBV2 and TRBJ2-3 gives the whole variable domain EPEVTQTPSHQVTQMGQEVILRCVPISNHLYFYWYRQILGQKVEFLVSFYNNEISEKSEIFDDQFSVERPDGSNFTLKIRSTKLEDSAMYFCASRGLAGGPGTDTQYFGPGTRLTVL.

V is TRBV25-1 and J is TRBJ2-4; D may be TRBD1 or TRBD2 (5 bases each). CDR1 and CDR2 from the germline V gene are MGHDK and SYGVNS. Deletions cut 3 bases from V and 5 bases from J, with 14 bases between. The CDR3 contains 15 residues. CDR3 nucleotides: TGTGCCAGCAGTGAGTCGAGGGTGGGACAAAACATTCAGTACTTC. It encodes CASSESRVGQNIQYF.

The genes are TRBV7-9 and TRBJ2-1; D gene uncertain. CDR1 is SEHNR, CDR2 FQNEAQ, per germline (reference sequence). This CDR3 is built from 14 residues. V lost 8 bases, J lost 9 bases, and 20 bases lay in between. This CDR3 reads CASVLDPGIGEQFF. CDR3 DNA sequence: TGTGCCAGCGTGCTAGACCCCGGAATCGGTGAGCAGTTCTTC.

As DNA, the CDR3 is TGCGCCAGCAGCCAAGCGGGACCAGTCTACGAGCAGTACTTC. Protein product: CASSQAGPVYEQYF. The chain uses TRBV4-1 and TRBJ2-7; possibly TRBD1 or TRBD2 for D (5 bases each). Looked up from germline, CDR1 is MGHRA and CDR2 is YSYEKL. CDR3 length: 14 amino acids. Trimming pared 1 base from V and 3 bases from J, leaving 10 bases between.

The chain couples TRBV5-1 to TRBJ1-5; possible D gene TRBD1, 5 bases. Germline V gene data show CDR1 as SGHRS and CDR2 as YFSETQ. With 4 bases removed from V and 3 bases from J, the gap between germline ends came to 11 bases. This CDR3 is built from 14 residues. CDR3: CASSLTGPNQPQHF. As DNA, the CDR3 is TGCGCCAGCAGCCTTACAGGTCCCAATCAGCCCCAGCATTTT.

The CDR3 DNA is TGTGCCAGCAGCCTCCCATCCTACGAGCAGTACTTC. Translating gives CASSLPSYEQYF. The chain links TRBV11-2 to TRBJ2-7; D unclear. V was shortened by 5 bases and J by 1 base, with 6 bases between the two germline ends. This CDR3 spans 12 amino acids. Germline loops: CDR1 SGHAT, CDR2 FQNNGV.